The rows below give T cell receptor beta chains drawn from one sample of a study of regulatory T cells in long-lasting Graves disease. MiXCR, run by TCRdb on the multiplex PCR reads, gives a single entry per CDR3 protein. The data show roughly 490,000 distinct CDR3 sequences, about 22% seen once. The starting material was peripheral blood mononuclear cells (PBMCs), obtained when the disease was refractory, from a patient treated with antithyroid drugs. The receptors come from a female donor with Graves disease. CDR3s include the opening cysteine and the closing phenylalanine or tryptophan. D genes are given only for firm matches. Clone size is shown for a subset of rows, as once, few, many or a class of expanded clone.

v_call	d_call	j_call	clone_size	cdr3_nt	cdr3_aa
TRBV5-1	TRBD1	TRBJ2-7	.	TGCGCCAGCAGCCACGTCGTTCGACTCCCGACAGGGTCCAAGTTGGGCGAGCAGTACTTC	CASSHVVRLPTGSKLGEQYF
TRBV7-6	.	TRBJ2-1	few	TGTGCCAGCAGCTTAGAGTCGGTGAATGAGCAGTTCTTC	CASSLESVNEQFF
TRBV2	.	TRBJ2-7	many	TGTGCCAGCAGTGGGAGGCTCAGCTCCTACGAGCAGTACTTC	CASSGRLSSYEQYF
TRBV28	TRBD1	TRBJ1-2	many	TGTGCCAGCAGCATCGGGACAGGAGCCGGCTACACCTTC	CASSIGTGAGYTF
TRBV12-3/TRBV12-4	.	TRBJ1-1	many	TGTGCTTTAGGCACGCCGGAGAACACTGAAGCTTTCTTT	CALGTPENTEAFF
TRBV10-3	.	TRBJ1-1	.	TGTGCCTCTCGCCAGCCCGGCACTGAAGCTTTCTTT	CASRQPGTEAFF
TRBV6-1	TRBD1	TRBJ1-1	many	TGTGCCAGCAGCCCGGACAGGGGGTCTGAAGCTTTCTTT	CASSPDRGSEAFF
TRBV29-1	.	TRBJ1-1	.	TGCAGCCCCCCAGGAGTGAACACTGAAGCTTTCTTT	CSPPGVNTEAFF
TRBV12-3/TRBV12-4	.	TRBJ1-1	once	TGTGCCAGCAGTTTAGGACTTGGAGCTTCCTTT	CASSLGLGASF
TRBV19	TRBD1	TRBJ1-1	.	TGTGCCAGTAGTCCCCGACAGGGGAGGAGGGTAGCAGCTTTCTTT	CASSPRQGRRVAAFF
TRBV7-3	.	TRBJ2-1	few	TGTGCCAGCAGCTTAGTCGGTGGGGATGAGCAGTTCTTC	CASSLVGGDEQFF
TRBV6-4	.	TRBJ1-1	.	TGTGCCAGCAGTGACCCTCGACGGGATGAACAGAACACTGAAGCTTTCTTT	CASSDPRRDEQNTEAFF
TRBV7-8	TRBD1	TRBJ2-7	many	TGTGCCAGCAGCTTAGCCCAAGGGGACAGGGGCTACGAGCAGTACTTC	CASSLAQGDRGYEQYF
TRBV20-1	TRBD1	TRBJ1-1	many	TGCAGTGCCGACAGGGGCTTCATGAACACTGAAGCTTTCTTT	CSADRGFMNTEAFF
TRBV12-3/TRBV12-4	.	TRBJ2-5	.	TGTGCCAGCAGCGCCGGGGGTTATGGCCAGTACTTC	CASSAGGYGQYF
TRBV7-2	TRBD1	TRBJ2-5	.	TGTGCCAGCAGACGGGACAGTTGGGAGACCCAGTACTTC	CASRRDSWETQYF
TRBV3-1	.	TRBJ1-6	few	TGTGCCAGCAGCCTTAAAGGAGAAAGGGGGAATTCACCCCTCCACTTT	CASSLKGERGNSPLHF
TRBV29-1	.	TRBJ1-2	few	TGCAGCGTTCTAGAGGGGATCCAGTATGGCTACACCTTC	CSVLEGIQYGYTF
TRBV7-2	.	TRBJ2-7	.	TGTGCCAGCAGCTTAGGACTAGTAGTCTACGAGCAGTACTTC	CASSLGLVVYEQYF
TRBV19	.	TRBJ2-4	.	TGTGCCAGTAGTATGGGTGAATGGCGGGACAAAAACATTCAGTACTTC	CASSMGEWRDKNIQYF
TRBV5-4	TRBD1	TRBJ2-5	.	TGTGCCAGCAGACCCGGGACAGGGGTTTGGGAGACCCAGTACTTC	CASRPGTGVWETQYF
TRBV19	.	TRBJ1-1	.	TGTGCCAGTAGTATATATCCAGGGATGAACACTGAAGCTTTCTTT	CASSIYPGMNTEAFF
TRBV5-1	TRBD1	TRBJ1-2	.	TGCGCCAGCAGCCCAACGACAGGGGTTGGCTATGGCTACACCTTC	CASSPTTGVGYGYTF
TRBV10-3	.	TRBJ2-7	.	TGTGCCATCAGCCGACCCTCGACGGATTCCTACGAGCAGTACTTC	CAISRPSTDSYEQYF
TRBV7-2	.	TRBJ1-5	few	TGTGCCAGCAGCTCTCATGCCGGGTCTCAGGCGACCCAGCATTTT	CASSSHAGSQATQHF
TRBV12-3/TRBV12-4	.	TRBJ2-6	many	TGTGCCAGCAGTCCCGATGGGGCCAACGTCCTGACTTTC	CASSPDGANVLTF
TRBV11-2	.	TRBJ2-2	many	TGTGCCAGCAGCGCAATATGGGTCACCGGGGAGCTGTTTTTT	CASSAIWVTGELFF
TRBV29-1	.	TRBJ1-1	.	TGCAGCGTAGTAGAATACACTGAAGCTTTCTTT	CSVVEYTEAFF
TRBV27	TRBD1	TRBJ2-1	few	TGTGCCAGCAATTGGGGACAGGGAAATAGGGTTGAGCAGTTCTTC	CASNWGQGNRVEQFF
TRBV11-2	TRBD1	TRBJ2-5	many	TGTGCCAGCAGCTTATCCAGACAGGGCGGTTTACAAGAGACCCAGTACTTC	CASSLSRQGGLQETQYF
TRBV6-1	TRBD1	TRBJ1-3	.	TGTGCCAGCAGGCCTGGACAGGCAACGGGAAACACCATATATTTT	CASRPGQATGNTIYF
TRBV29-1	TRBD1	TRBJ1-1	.	TGCAGCGCCACGGGACAGGGAGGAACTGAAGCTTTCTTT	CSATGQGGTEAFF
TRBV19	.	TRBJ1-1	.	TGTGCCAGTAGTAACTATCAGGGCTTTGATGCTGAAGCTTTCTTT	CASSNYQGFDAEAFF
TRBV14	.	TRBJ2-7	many	TGTGCCAGCAGCCGACAGGACCCAAAAAGGGACGAGCAGTACTTC	CASSRQDPKRDEQYF
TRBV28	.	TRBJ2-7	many	TGTGCCAGCAGTTCAAGCGAGCAGTACTTC	CASSSSEQYF
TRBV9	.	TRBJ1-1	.	TGTGCCAGCAGCGTAGGGACAGACAGGTGGAACACTGAAGCTTTCTTT	CASSVGTDRWNTEAFF
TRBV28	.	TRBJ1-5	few	TGTGCCAGCAGCACGGGGGAGACCCATCAGCCCCAGCATTTT	CASSTGETHQPQHF
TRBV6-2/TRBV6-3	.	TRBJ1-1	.	TGTGCCAGCAGTTTAACACAGGGAGGCACTGAAGCTTTCTTT	CASSLTQGGTEAFF
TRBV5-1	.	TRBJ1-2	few	TGCGCCAGCAGCTTGGCAGAGTTGGCTGTTAACTATGGCTACACCTTC	CASSLAELAVNYGYTF
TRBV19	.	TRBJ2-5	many	TGTGCCAGTAGTACTACAATAGGGGAAGAGACCCAGTACTTC	CASSTTIGEETQYF
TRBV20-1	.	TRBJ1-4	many	TGCAGTGCTGGTAGGGGCCAGGGAAAACTGTTTTTT	CSAGRGQGKLFF
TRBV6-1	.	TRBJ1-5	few	TGTGCCAGCCTAGGCAGACCTGGGGGGGGTCAAGGCAATCAGCCCCAGCATTTT	CASLGRPGGGQGNQPQHF
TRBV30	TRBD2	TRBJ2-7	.	TGTGCCTGGAGCGGGACTAGCGGGAGTGGGTACGAGCAGTACTTC	CAWSGTSGSGYEQYF
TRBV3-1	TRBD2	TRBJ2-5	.	TGTGCCAGCAGCCAGACTAGCGGGACGTACCAAGAGACCCAGTACTTC	CASSQTSGTYQETQYF
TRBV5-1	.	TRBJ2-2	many	TGCGCCAGCAGCTTGCTAGGAAACGGGGAGCTGTTTTTT	CASSLLGNGELFF
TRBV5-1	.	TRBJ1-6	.	TGCGCCAGCAGCTTGGATCAGGGCTCACCCCTCCACTTT	CASSLDQGSPLHF
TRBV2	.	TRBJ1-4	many	TGTGCCCTCGAGCGGGGGCGAAAAAAACTGTTTTTT	CALERGRKKLFF
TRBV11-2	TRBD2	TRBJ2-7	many	TGTGCCAGCAGCTTAGATTCTAGCGGGGGTTACACCTACGAGCAGTACTTC	CASSLDSSGGYTYEQYF
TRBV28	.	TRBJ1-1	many	TGTGCCAGCATCCAGGGCAGTTTGAACACTGAAGCTTTCTTT	CASIQGSLNTEAFF
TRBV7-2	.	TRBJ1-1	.	TGTGCCAGCAGCCCCTCGGCAGGTAACACTGAAGCTTTCTTT	CASSPSAGNTEAFF
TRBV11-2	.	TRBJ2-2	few	TGTGCCAGCAGCCCCGGGCGCGGGGGCCCACCGAACACCGGGGAGCTGTTTTTT	CASSPGRGGPPNTGELFF
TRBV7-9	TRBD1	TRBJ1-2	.	TGTGCCAGCAGCCAGGGGGGGGCAAATAACTATGGCTACACCTTC	CASSQGGANNYGYTF
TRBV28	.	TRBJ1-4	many	TGTGCCAGCAGTTTTGGGGCACGGGGTGAAAAACTGTTTTTT	CASSFGARGEKLFF
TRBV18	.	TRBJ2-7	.	TGTGCCAGCTCACCAGCACCTCGGCGGTCCTACGAGCAGTACTTC	CASSPAPRRSYEQYF
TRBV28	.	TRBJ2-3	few	TGTGCCAGCAGTTTTTATAGTCGCACAGATACGCAGTATTTT	CASSFYSRTDTQYF